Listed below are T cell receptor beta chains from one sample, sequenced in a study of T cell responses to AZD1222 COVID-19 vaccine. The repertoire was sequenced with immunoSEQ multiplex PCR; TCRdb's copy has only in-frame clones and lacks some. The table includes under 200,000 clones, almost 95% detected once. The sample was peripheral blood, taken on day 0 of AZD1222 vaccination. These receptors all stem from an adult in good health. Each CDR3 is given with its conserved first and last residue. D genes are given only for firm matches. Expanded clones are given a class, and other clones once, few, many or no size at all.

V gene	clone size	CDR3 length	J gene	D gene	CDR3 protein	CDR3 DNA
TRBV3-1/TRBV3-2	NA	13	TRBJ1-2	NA	CASSHGQSYGYTF	TGTGCCAGCAGCCACGGACAGTCGTACGGCTACACCTTC
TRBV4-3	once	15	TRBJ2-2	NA	CAILEHGALAGELFF	TGCGCCATCCTAGAGCATGGCGCCTTGGCCGGGGAGCTGTTTTTT
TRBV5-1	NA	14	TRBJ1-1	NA	CASSWDAPDTEAFF	TGCGCCAGCAGCTGGGACGCCCCCGACACTGAAGCTTTCTTT
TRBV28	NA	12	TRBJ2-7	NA	CASSFSFGEQYF	TGTGCCAGCAGTTTTTCCTTTGGCGAGCAGTACTTC
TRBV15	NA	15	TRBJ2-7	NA	CATSSDRSSSYEQYF	TGTGCCACCAGCAGTGACCGCAGTAGCTCCTACGAGCAGTACTTC
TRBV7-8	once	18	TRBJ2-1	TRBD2	CASSLYGLDLRKYNEQFF	TGTGCCAGCAGCCTATACGGACTAGATCTTCGTAAATACAATGAGCAGTTCTTC
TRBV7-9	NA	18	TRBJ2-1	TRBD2	CASRRRTSGTTSYNEQFF	TGTGCCAGCCGCCGTCGTACTAGCGGGACCACCTCCTACAATGAGCAGTTCTTC
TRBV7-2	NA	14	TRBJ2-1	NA	CASSLAASNNEQFF	TGTGCCAGCAGCTTAGCGGCGTCAAACAATGAGCAGTTCTTC
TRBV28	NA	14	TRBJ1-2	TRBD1	CASITQGHFGGYTF	TGTGCCAGCATTACACAGGGGCATTTCGGGGGCTACACCTTC
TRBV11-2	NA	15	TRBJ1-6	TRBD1	CASSSRQGGNSPLHF	TGTGCCAGCAGCTCCCGACAGGGAGGGAATTCACCCCTCCACTTT
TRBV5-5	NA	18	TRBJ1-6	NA	CASSSDILLGSYNSPLHF	TGTGCCAGCAGCTCAGACATATTATTGGGCTCCTATAATTCACCCCTCCACTTT
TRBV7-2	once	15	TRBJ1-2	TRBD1	CASSFRTGGGYGYTF	TGTGCCAGCAGCTTTAGGACAGGGGGCGGCTATGGCTACACCTTC
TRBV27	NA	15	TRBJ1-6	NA	CASSISGTANSPLHF	TGTGCCAGCAGTATCTCCGGGACCGCGAATTCACCCCTCCACTTT
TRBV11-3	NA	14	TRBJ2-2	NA	CASSLVPNTGELFF	TGTGCCAGCAGCTTAGTACCTAACACCGGGGAGCTGTTTTTT
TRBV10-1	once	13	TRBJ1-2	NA	CASSPDFNYGYTF	TGCGCCAGCTCGCCAGACTTTAACTATGGCTACACCTTC
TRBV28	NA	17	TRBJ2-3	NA	CASSLMAGLLRTDTQYF	TGTGCCAGCAGTTTAATGGCAGGACTATTACGCACAGATACGCAGTATTTT
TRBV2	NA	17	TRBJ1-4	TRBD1	CASSGRGPTFTNEKLFF	TGTGCCAGCAGCGGCAGGGGGCCAACTTTTACTAATGAAAAACTGTTTTTT
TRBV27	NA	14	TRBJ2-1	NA	CASSSSFSHNEQFF	TGTGCCAGCAGTTCCTCTTTTTCCCACAATGAGCAGTTCTTC
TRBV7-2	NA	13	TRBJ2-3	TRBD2	CASSILSGAGQYF	TGTGCCAGCAGCATCCTTAGCGGGGCGGGCCAGTATTTT
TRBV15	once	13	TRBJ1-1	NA	CATRGGGSTEAFF	TGTGCCACCAGGGGCGGGGGTTCGACTGAAGCTTTCTTT
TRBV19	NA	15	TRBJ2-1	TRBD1	CASSPGGQGYNEQFF	TGTGCCAGTAGCCCGGGGGGACAGGGCTACAATGAGCAGTTCTTC
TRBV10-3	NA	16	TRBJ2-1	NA	CAISESRLQRPNEQFF	TGTGCCATCAGTGAGTCTCGCCTCCAGAGGCCTAATGAGCAGTTCTTC
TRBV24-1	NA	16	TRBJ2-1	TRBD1	CATSDPGQGAVNEQFF	TGTGCCACCAGTGATCCTGGACAGGGGGCTGTCAATGAGCAGTTCTTC
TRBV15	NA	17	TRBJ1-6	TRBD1	CATSRGPGQGANSPLHF	TGTGCCACCAGCAGAGGACCAGGACAGGGGGCTAATTCACCCCTCCACTTT
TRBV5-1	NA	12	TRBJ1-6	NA	CASSTMDGALHF	TGCGCCAGCAGCACCATGGACGGAGCCCTCCACTTT
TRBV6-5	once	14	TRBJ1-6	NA	CASRTGTHNSPLHF	TGTGCCAGCAGGACCGGGACACATAATTCACCCCTCCACTTT
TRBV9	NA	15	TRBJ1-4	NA	CASSPEGRSNEKLFF	TGTGCCAGCAGCCCCGAGGGGCGTTCTAATGAAAAACTGTTTTTT
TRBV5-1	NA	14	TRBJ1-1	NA	CASSWGRTDTEAFF	TGCGCCAGCAGCTGGGGGCGGACGGACACTGAAGCTTTCTTT
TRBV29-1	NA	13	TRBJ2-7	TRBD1	CSVDQGTGSEQYF	TGCAGCGTTGACCAAGGGACAGGGTCCGAGCAGTACTTC
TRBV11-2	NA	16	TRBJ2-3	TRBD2	CASSLVTSGNTDTQYF	TGTGCCAGCAGCTTAGTGACTAGCGGTAACACAGATACGCAGTATTTT
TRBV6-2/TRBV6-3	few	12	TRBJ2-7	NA	CASSWVSYEQYF	TGTGCCAGCAGTTGGGTCTCCTACGAGCAGTACTTC
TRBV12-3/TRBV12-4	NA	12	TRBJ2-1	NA	CASAGTYNEQFF	TGTGCCAGCGCGGGAACCTACAATGAGCAGTTCTTC
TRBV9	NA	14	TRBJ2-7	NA	CASSPPGQGYEQYF	TGTGCCAGCAGCCCGCCCGGGCAGGGATACGAGCAGTACTTC
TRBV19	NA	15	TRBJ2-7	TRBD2	CASSIILAGLYEQYF	TGTGCCAGTAGTATAATACTAGCGGGGTTGTACGAGCAGTACTTC
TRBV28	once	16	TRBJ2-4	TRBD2	CASTPRGSGAKNIQYF	TGTGCCAGCACCCCTCGGGGTAGCGGGGCCAAAAACATTCAGTACTTC
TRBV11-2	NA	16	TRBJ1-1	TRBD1	CASSSPTDRGLTEAFF	TGTGCCAGCAGCTCCCCAACCGACAGGGGGCTAACTGAAGCTTTCTTT
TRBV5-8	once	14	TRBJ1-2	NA	CASSLGGQSYGYTF	TGTGCCAGCAGCTTGGGGGGACAATCCTATGGCTACACCTTC
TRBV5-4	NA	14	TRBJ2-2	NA	CASSLEPFPGELFF	TGTGCCAGCAGCTTGGAACCGTTCCCCGGGGAGCTGTTTTTT
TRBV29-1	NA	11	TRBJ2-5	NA	CSVEPLQTQYF	TGCAGCGTTGAACCCCTTCAGACCCAGTACTTC
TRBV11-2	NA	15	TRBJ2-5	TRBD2	CASSLVRSGGETQYF	TGTGCCAGCAGCTTAGTTCGGTCGGGGGGTGAGACCCAGTACTTC
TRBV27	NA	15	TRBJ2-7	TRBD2	CASSLSRGATYEQYF	TGTGCCAGCAGTTTATCGCGGGGGGCGACCTACGAGCAGTACTTC
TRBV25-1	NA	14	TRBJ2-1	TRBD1	CASGPGTAYNEQFF	TGTGCCAGCGGCCCCGGGACAGCCTACAATGAGCAGTTCTTC
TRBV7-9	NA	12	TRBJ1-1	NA	CASSPKGTEAFF	TGTGCCAGCAGCCCTAAGGGCACTGAAGCTTTCTTT
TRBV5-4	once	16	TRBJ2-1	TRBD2	CASSTKLAGGGNEQFF	TGTGCCAGCAGCACCAAACTAGCGGGAGGGGGGAATGAGCAGTTCTTC
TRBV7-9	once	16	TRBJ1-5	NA	CASSLAQGLGNQPQHF	TGTGCCAGCAGCTTAGCGCAGGGACTCGGCAATCAGCCCCAGCATTTT
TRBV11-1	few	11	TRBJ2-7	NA	CASSATNEQYF	TGTGCCAGCAGCGCCACCAACGAGCAGTACTTC
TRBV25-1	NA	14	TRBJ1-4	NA	CASSPSPSFEKLFF	TGTGCCAGCAGTCCAAGCCCAAGTTTCGAAAAACTGTTTTTT
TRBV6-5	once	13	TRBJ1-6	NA	CASSSRNNSPLHF	TGTGCCAGCAGTTCCAGAAATAATTCACCCCTCCACTTT
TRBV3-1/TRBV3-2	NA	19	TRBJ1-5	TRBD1	CASSQGGGTGGYSNQPQHF	TGTGCCAGCAGCCAAGGTGGAGGGACAGGGGGTTATAGCAATCAGCCCCAGCATTTT
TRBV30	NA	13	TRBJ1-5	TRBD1	CAGGTGSDQPQHF	TGTGCCGGAGGGACAGGGTCCGACCAGCCCCAGCATTTT
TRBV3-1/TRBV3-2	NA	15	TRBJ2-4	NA	CASSQDPGSTDIQYF	TGTGCCAGCAGCCAAGATCCGGGATCGACGGACATTCAGTACTTC
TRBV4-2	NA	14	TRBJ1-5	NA	CASSPFGGGQPQHF	TGTGCCAGCAGCCCCTTTGGCGGCGGGCAGCCCCAGCATTTT
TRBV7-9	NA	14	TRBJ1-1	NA	CASSLGPTNTEAFF	TGTGCCAGCAGCTTGGGACCGACGAACACTGAAGCTTTCTTT
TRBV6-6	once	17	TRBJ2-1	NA	CASSPSAILSSYNEQFF	TGTGCCAGCAGTCCATCGGCAATCCTAAGCTCCTACAATGAGCAGTTCTTC
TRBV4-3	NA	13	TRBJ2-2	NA	CASSQVSTGELFF	TGCGCCAGCAGCCAAGTAAGCACCGGGGAGCTGTTTTTT